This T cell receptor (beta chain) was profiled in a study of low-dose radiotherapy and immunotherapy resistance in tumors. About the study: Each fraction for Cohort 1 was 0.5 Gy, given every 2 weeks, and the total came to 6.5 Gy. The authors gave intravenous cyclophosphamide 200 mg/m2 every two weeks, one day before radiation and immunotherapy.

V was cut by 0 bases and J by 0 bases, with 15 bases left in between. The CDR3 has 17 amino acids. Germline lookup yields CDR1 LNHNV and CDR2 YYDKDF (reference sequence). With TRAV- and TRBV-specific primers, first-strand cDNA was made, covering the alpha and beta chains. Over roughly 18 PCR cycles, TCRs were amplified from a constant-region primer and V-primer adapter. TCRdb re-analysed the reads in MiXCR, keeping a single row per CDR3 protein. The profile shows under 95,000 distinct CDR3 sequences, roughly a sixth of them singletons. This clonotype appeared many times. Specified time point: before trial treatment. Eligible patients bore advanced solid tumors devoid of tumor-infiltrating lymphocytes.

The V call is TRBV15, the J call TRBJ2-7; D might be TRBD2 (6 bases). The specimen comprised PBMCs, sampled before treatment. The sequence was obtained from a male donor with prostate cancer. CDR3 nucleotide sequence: TGTGCCACCAGCAGAGATCTGGTTTTCGGGGGCTCCTACGAGCAGTACTTC. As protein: CATSRDLVFGGSYEQYF.